This entry lists 17 T cell receptor beta chains sequenced from one sample in a study of blood T cell repertoires in COVID-19. Method: immunoSEQ multiplex PCR; TCRdb's copy keeps in-frame clones and lacks some. The sample has 250,000 to 300,000 clones, about 90% seen once. Sequences were obtained from peripheral blood. All receptors come from a woman aged 25 to 39 with COVID-19, enrolled during active disease.

The genes are TRBV7-2 and TRBJ1-2; TRBD1 matches 7 bases. Germline V gives CDR1 SGHTA, CDR2 FQGNSA. V lost 2 bases, J lost 3 bases, and 9 bases stayed unmatched. The CDR3 runs 16 residues. CDR3 in amino acids: CASSLTRSTGHYGYTF. In DNA form, the CDR3 reads TGTGCCAGCAGCTTAACTCGGTCGACAGGGCACTATGGCTACACCTTC.

The rearrangement uses TRBV24-1 and TRBJ1-2; D not resolved. The CDR3 length is 14 residues. CDR1 and CDR2 from the germline V gene are KGHDR and SFDVKD. V lost 4 bases, J lost 2 bases, and 10 bases lay in between. In nucleotides, the CDR3 is TGTGCCACCAGTGAGGGAGACGGGAACTATGGCTACACCTTC. It specifies CATSEGDGNYGYTF.

The chain employs TRBV7-8 and TRBJ1-3; TRBD1 matches 12 bases. CDR3 length: 17 amino acids. CDR1 is SGHVS and CDR2 is FQNEAQ in the germline V gene. With V trimmed by 3 bases and J by 3 bases, 6 bases remained unmatched. The CDR3 DNA reads as TGTGCCAGCAGCTTTGCCGGGACAGGGGGCGTTGGAAACACCATATATTTT. Protein product: CASSFAGTGGVGNTIYF.

CDR3 DNA sequence: TGTGCCATCCGGGGGTCGCATAGCAATCAGCCCCAGCATTTT. It encodes CAIRGSHSNQPQHF. The chain carries TRBV10-3 and TRBJ1-5; weak D call: TRBD1 (5 bases). The CDR3 spans 14 residues. Trimming pared 8 bases from V and 0 bases from J, leaving 11 bases between. CDR1 is ENHRY and CDR2 is SYGVKD in the germline V gene.

V is TRBV30 and J is TRBJ1-4, with a possible D match to TRBD1 (5 bases). The CDR3 covers 12 residues. CDR1 is GTSNPN and CDR2 is SVGIG in the germline V gene (reference sequence). Trimming pared 4 bases from V and 7 bases from J, leaving 10 bases between. The CDR3 DNA is TGTGCCTGGAAAGGGGATAGTGAAAAACTGTTTTTT. Amino acids: CAWKGDSEKLFF.

The chain is built from TRBV2 and TRBJ1-3; D possibly corresponds to TRBD1 (5 bases). V was cut by 6 bases and J by 2 bases, with 14 bases left in between. The CDR3 totals 15 residues. Per the germline V gene, CDR1 is SNHLY and CDR2 is FYNNEI. The CDR3 nucleotides read TGTGCCAGCAGCTTTTCTCAGGGAACTGGAAACACCATATATTTT. Translation gives CASSFSQGTGNTIYF.

This chain links TRBV13 with TRBJ1-6, with 12 bases aligning to TRBD1. The V segment lost 5 bases and the J segment 7 bases; nucleotides outside the gene matches: 9. This CDR3 region has 17 residues. Germline V gives CDR1 PRHDT, CDR2 FYEKMQ (reference sequence). CDR3 loop: CASSLVSGTGGNSPLHF. As DNA, the CDR3 is TGTGCCAGCAGCCTCGTCTCCGGGACAGGGGGCAATTCACCCCTCCACTTT.

This sequence joins TRBV27 and TRBJ1-1; the match to TRBD1 covers 8 bases. Germline values: CDR1 MNHEY, CDR2 SMNVEV (reference sequence). CDR3 size: 13 residues. Trimming cost V 4 bases and J 7 bases; bases outside gene matches: 5. Here the CDR3 DNA reads TGTGCCAGCAGTTCGGGACAGGAGGGTGAAGCTTTCTTT. It specifies CASSSGQEGEAFF.

V is TRBV27 and J is TRBJ2-1; D perhaps matches TRBD1 (6 bases). There are 19 residues in the CDR3. V shed 2 bases and J shed 0 bases, with 20 bases lying between them. The germline V gene encodes CDR1 MNHEY and CDR2 SMNVEV (reference sequence). In DNA, the CDR3 is TGTGCCAGCAGTTTAGGCCGGTGGGACACCCCTAGCTCCTACAATGAGCAGTTCTTC. This encodes CASSLGRWDTPSSYNEQFF.

The CDR3 loop reads CASSPGQVVNTGELFF. DNA of the CDR3: TGCGCCAGCAGCCCGGGACAGGTAGTTAACACCGGGGAGCTGTTTTTT. The V gene is TRBV5-1, the J gene TRBJ2-2; 8 bases agree with TRBD1. From germline, CDR1 is SGHRS and CDR2 YFSETQ. V was pared by 4 bases and J by 2 bases, with 7 bases of the junction left unmatched. CDR3 size: 16 residues.

The chain links TRBV7-9 to TRBJ2-3, with a possible D match to TRBD2 (5 bases). This CDR3 spans 17 amino acids. Germline assignment: CDR1 SEHNR and CDR2 FQNEAQ (reference sequence). Trimming removed 10 bases at V and 4 bases at J, with 27 bases between. The CDR3 is CAISRVVGAVQPDTQYF. CDR3 coding DNA: TGTGCCATCTCACGCGTCGTGGGAGCCGTTCAGCCAGATACGCAGTATTTT.

The chain has TRBV5-6 and TRBJ2-7; the D gene is possibly TRBD2 (5 bases). V lost 4 bases, J lost 2 bases, and 7 bases lay in between. The CDR3 totals 12 residues. Per germline, CDR1 SGHDT and CDR2 YYEEEE. The chain's CDR3 is CASSLGAYEQYF. In nucleotides, the CDR3 is TGTGCCAGCAGCCTCGGGGCCTACGAGCAGTACTTC.

The chain links TRBV11-1 to TRBJ2-5, with D perhaps TRBD2 (6 bases). The germline V gene encodes CDR1 SGHAT and CDR2 FQDESV (reference sequence). V was clipped by 3 bases and J by 6 bases, with 14 bases between them. This CDR3 is 14 amino acids long. The CDR3 spells CASSLGGGRKTQYF. The CDR3 nucleotides read TGTGCCAGCAGCTTGGGGGGAGGCCGAAAGACCCAGTACTTC.

V and J are TRBV6-5 and TRBJ1-5, with 7 bases aligning to TRBD1. CDR1 and CDR2 (germline): MNHEY, SVGAGI. The CDR3 covers 16 residues. Trimming at V came to 2 bases and at J to 4 bases, leaving 8 bases not matched to a gene. The CDR3 coding sequence is TGTGCCAGCAGTTACATCGGACAGGTCAGAAATCAGCCCCAGCATTTT. It encodes CASSYIGQVRNQPQHF.

The rearrangement uses TRBV10-3 and TRBJ2-3; 9 bases line up with TRBD2. The ends lost 4 bases at V and 4 bases at J; junction bases unmatched: 9. The CDR3 runs to 16 residues. Per germline, CDR1 ENHRY and CDR2 SYGVKD. CDR3 nucleotide sequence: TGTGCCATCAGTGCCGGCGGGGGGGCCAAGGCAGATACGCAGTATTTT. This translates into CAISAGGGAKADTQYF.

The chain uses TRBV29-1 and TRBJ1-5; 10 nucleotides match TRBD1. This CDR3 spans 13 amino acids. The V segment lost 7 bases and the J segment 6 bases; nucleotides outside the gene matches: 6. Per germline, CDR1 SQVTM and CDR2 ANQGSEA. This CDR3 is CSALTGGVQPQHF. The CDR3 DNA follows: TGCAGCGCCCTGACAGGGGGCGTTCAGCCCCAGCATTTT.

The chain uses TRBV11-2 and TRBJ2-2; unclear D gene. The CDR3 spans 12 residues. CDR1 and CDR2 from the germline V gene are SGHAT and FQNNGV. Trimming took off 4 bases at V and 3 bases at J, with 3 bases between the two ends. The CDR3 DNA follows: TGTGCCAGCAGCTCGGACACCGGGGAGCTGTTTTTT. Protein: CASSSDTGELFF.